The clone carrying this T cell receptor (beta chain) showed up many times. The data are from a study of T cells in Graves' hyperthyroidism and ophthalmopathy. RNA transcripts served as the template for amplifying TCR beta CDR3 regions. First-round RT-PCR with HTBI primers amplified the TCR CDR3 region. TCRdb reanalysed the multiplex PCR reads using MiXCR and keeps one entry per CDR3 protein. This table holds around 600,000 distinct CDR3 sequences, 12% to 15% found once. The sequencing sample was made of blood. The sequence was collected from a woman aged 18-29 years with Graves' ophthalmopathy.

CDR3 protein: CASRRASGRGTGELFF. As DNA, the CDR3 is TGTGCCTCTCGGAGAGCTAGCGGGAGAGGAACCGGGGAGCTGTTTTTT. The chain has TRBV7-2 and TRBJ2-2, with 10 positions matching TRBD2. V lost 11 bases and J lost 5; bases outside the gene matches: 14. Germline V CDR1 and CDR2: SGHTA, FQGNSA. This CDR3 region has 16 residues.